The 21 T cell receptor beta chains below all came from one sample that was sequenced in a study of blood T cell repertoires in COVID-19. Here immunoSEQ multiplex PCR was the method, and the copy in TCRdb shows in-frame clones only, minus some. Among 8,500 to 10,000 clones, 91% were seen once, and the ten largest hold 4% to 4.5%. The sequencing sample was made of peripheral blood. The receptor set was obtained from a woman aged 45-65 years with active COVID-19.

This chain joins TRBV5-1 and TRBJ2-7; 10 bases are shared with TRBD2. The CDR3 spans 16 residues. Germline lookup yields CDR1 SGHRS and CDR2 YFSETQ. The V gene end was trimmed by 0 bases and the J gene end by 0 bases; junction bases not matched to a gene: 3. The CDR3 here is CASSLGLAGASYEQYF. For the CDR3, the DNA is TGCGCCAGCAGCTTGGGGCTAGCGGGAGCCTCCTACGAGCAGTACTTC.

Comment on this clone: The sample contains more than one DNA sequence encoding this CDR3. This chain joins TRBV6-2 or TRBV6-3 and TRBJ1-2; D not certain. The CDR3 totals 12 residues. CDR1 MNHEY and CDR2 SVGEGT come from the germline V gene. The V end lost 2 bases, the J end lost 7 bases, and 8 bases lay between the germline ends. DNA of the CDR3: TGTGCCAGCAGTTACGGCGGCGGTGGCTACACCTTC. It encodes CASSYGGGGYTF.

The J gene is TRBJ2-7, the V gene TRBV10-1; maybe TRBD2 (5 bases). The CDR3 loop spans 13 amino acids. V was shortened by 1 base and J by 4 bases, with 8 bases between the two germline ends. In germline, CDR1 is WNHNN, CDR2 SYGVQD (reference sequence). CDR3 protein: CASSEYPGYEQYF. In DNA, the CDR3 is TGCGCCAGCAGTGAGTATCCGGGATACGAGCAGTACTTC.

A single count supports this clone. The chain recombines TRBV18 with TRBJ1-3, with 8 nucleotides matching TRBD1. The trim removed 3 bases at V and 3 bases at J, leaving 4 bases unmatched. This CDR3 contains 15 residues. The germline CDR1 and CDR2 sequences are KGHSH and LQKENI. The CDR3 is CASSPGQGLGNTIYF. The CDR3 DNA reads as TGTGCCAGCTCACCTGGACAGGGACTTGGAAACACCATATATTTT.

The chain employs TRBV5-4 and TRBJ2-1; D is possibly TRBD2 (6 bases). The V gene's germline CDR1 is SGHNT and CDR2 YYREEE (reference sequence). The V end lost 4 bases, the J end lost 7 bases, and 18 bases lay between the germline ends. There are 15 residues in the CDR3. Here the CDR3 reads CASSLTVISGNEQFF. The CDR3, as DNA: TGTGCCAGCAGCCTGACGGTAATAAGCGGGAATGAGCAGTTCTTC.

The gene calls are TRBV5-1 and TRBJ1-4; D is perhaps TRBD1 (5 bases). The germline V and J ends were trimmed by 5 bases and 8 bases, with 16 bases remaining between them. This CDR3 has 14 residues. The germline CDR1 and CDR2 sequences are SGHRS and YFSETQ. Written as DNA, the CDR3 is TGCGCCAGCAGTCCAGACCCCCAGGGAGAAAAACTGTTTTTT. It yields the protein CASSPDPQGEKLFF.

This chain uses TRBV30 with TRBJ2-6; D unclear. CDR1 GTSNPN and CDR2 SVGIG come from the germline V gene (reference sequence). The V end lost 4 bases, the J end lost 0 bases, and 16 bases lay between the germline ends. The CDR3 is 17 residues long. CDR3 nucleotides: TGTGCCTGGAAAAACAGATTATTCTCCTCTGGGGCCAACGTCCTGACTTTC. Encoded protein: CAWKNRLFSSGANVLTF. Looking up the rest from reference TRBV30 and TRBJ2-6 gives the full variable domain: SQTIHQWPATLVQPVGSPLSLECTVEGTSNPNLYWYRQAAGRGLQLLFYSVGIGQISSEVPQNLSASRPQDRQFILSSKKLLLSDSGFYLCAWKNRLFSSGANVLTFGAGSRLTVL.

V is TRBV16 and J is TRBJ1-3, with 8 bases lining up with TRBD1. The germline CDR1 and CDR2 sequences are KGHSY and FQNENV. There are 16 residues in the CDR3. With V trimmed by 5 bases and J by 0 bases, 6 bases remained unmatched. CDR3 residues: CASSSSGTGSGNTIYF. CDR3 in DNA: TGTGCCAGCAGCTCCTCCGGGACAGGCTCTGGAAACACCATATATTTT.

This chain links TRBV10-3 with TRBJ1-2; 7 bases are a match to TRBD1. The CDR3 is 15 residues long. After removal of 4 bases from V and 0 bases from J, the junction contained 5 bases not matched to a gene. Germline values: CDR1 ENHRY, CDR2 SYGVKD. The CDR3 DNA sequence: TGTGCCATCAGTGGAGGACAGGATCCTAACTATGGCTACACCTTC. This translates into CAISGGQDPNYGYTF.

This chain connects TRBV10-3 to TRBJ2-1; TRBD2 aligns across 10 bases. This CDR3 contains 14 residues. V lost 7 bases and J lost 9; bases outside the gene matches: 9. Per the germline V gene, CDR1 is ENHRY and CDR2 is SYGVKD. CDR3 bases: TGTGCCATCACACCCAGCGGGAGGGACAGTGAGCAGTTCTTC. Its protein is CAITPSGRDSEQFF.

V usage is TRBV28 and J usage is TRBJ1-4; 7 bases are shared with TRBD1. CDR1 and CDR2 (germline): MDHEN, SYDVKM. The V segment lost 5 bases and the J segment 0 bases; nucleotides outside the gene matches: 6. This CDR3 contains 16 residues. Here the CDR3 reads CASSPHRGTTNEKLFF. CDR3 coding DNA: TGTGCCAGCAGTCCGCACAGGGGCACAACTAATGAAAAACTGTTTTTT.

Comments on this clone: At one boundary the junction diverges from the germline segment, which might be a read error. This chain uses TRBV5-6 with TRBJ1-5, with 10 positions matching TRBD1. This CDR3 spans 16 amino acids. The germline CDR1 and CDR2 sequences are SGHDT and YYEEEE. The CDR3 region is CASSWAGDRGNQPQHF. Here the CDR3 DNA reads TGTGCCAGCAGCTGGGCGGGGGACAGGGGCAACCAGCCCCAGCATTTT.

The rearrangement uses TRBV9 and TRBJ2-2; weak D call: TRBD2 (6 bases). Germline V gives CDR1 SGDLS, CDR2 YYNGEE. Trimming took 1 base from V and 6 from J, leaving 10 bases between them. CDR3 length: 14 residues. CDR3 bases: TGTGCCAGCAGCGTATTCATAGCGGCCGGGGAGCTGTTTTTT. Translation: CASSVFIAAGELFF.

This chain uses TRBV7-8 with TRBJ2-5; possible D gene TRBD1, 6 bases. There are 14 residues in the CDR3. The V end was cut by 5 bases, the J end by 7 bases, with 17 bases between. CDR1 is SGHVS and CDR2 is FQNEAQ in the germline V gene. CDR3: CASSPGQLGRTQYF. The CDR3 DNA is TGTGCCAGCAGCCCTGGACAGCTCGGAAGGACCCAGTACTTC.

This chain uses TRBV30 with TRBJ2-7; D is ambiguous. This CDR3 is 12 amino acids long. The V gene lost 0 bases and the J gene lost 2 bases, with 5 bases spanning the gap. The V gene's germline CDR1 is GTSNPN and CDR2 SVGIG (reference sequence). CDR3 nucleotide sequence: TGTGCCTGGAGTGTACTTCCCTACGAGCAGTACTTC. Its protein product is CAWSVLPYEQYF.

CDR3 loop: CASSPLGAAGNTIYF. The CDR3 coding sequence is TGTGCCAGCTCACCACTGGGGGCTGCCGGAAACACCATATATTTT. V and J are TRBV18 and TRBJ1-3; weak D call: TRBD1 (6 bases). The CDR3 loop spans 15 amino acids. Germline CDR1 reads KGHSH; CDR2 reads LQKENI. The ends were cut back, 1 base at V and 4 bases at J, with 11 bases in the middle.

V usage is TRBV15 and J usage is TRBJ2-5; 10 nucleotides match TRBD1. The CDR3 totals 14 residues. Per the germline V gene, CDR1 is LNHNV and CDR2 is YYDKDF (reference sequence). The V segment lost 11 bases and the J segment 5 bases; nucleotides outside the gene matches: 11. CDR3 protein: CAAARDRGGETQYF. DNA for the CDR3: TGTGCCGCCGCTCGGGACAGGGGAGGGGAGACCCAGTACTTC.

For the CDR3, the DNA is TGCGCCAGCAGCTTCGGGACTAGCTCCAGCAATGAGCAGTTCTTC. Encoded protein: CASSFGTSSSNEQFF. The chain couples TRBV5-1 to TRBJ2-1, with 9 bases fitting TRBD2. CDR1 and CDR2 from the germline V gene are SGHRS and YFSETQ. Unmatched junction bases numbered 6, after V lost 2 bases and J lost 6 bases. The CDR3 length is 15 residues.

The chain combines TRBV28 with TRBJ1-1, with 11 bases identical to TRBD1. The ends lost 4 bases at V and 6 bases at J; junction bases unmatched: 1. Germline V gene lookup returns CDR1 MDHEN and CDR2 SYDVKM. CDR3 length: 13 amino acids. This chain's CDR3 is CASSSGQGAEAFF. DNA for the CDR3: TGTGCCAGCAGTTCGGGACAGGGGGCTGAAGCTTTCTTT.

This clone was recorded only once. The V gene is TRBV28, the J gene TRBJ1-1; no definite D call. Looked up from germline, CDR1 is MDHEN and CDR2 is SYDVKM. The V end lost 2 bases, the J end lost 1 base, and 20 bases lay between the germline ends. The length of the CDR3 is 18 residues. The CDR3 loop reads CASSLIGLGAEGNTEAFF. CDR3 DNA: TGTGCCAGCAGTTTAATAGGGTTAGGTGCGGAGGGGAACACTGAAGCTTTCTTT.

The V call is TRBV18, the J call TRBJ1-5; D may be TRBD1 (6 bases). From germline, CDR1 is KGHSH and CDR2 LQKENI. V lost 2 bases and J 7 bases, leaving 15 bases between the germline ends. The CDR3 totals 15 residues. CDR3 in amino acids: CASSPGYRDGQPQHF. CDR3 coding DNA: TGTGCCAGCTCACCAGGATACAGGGACGGACAGCCCCAGCATTTT.